The 11 T cell receptor beta chains below come from one sample, sequenced in a study of early T cells in non-severe SARS-CoV-2 infection. TCRdb used MiXCR to reprocess the 5' RACE reads, holding one entry per CDR3 protein. The repertoire includes roughly 30,000 distinct CDR3 sequences, roughly 4.7% of them detected once, and approximately 6.3% sits in the top ten. The sequencing sample was made of whole blood. The receptor set was obtained from an adult who was a healthcare worker with PCR-confirmed SARS-CoV-2 infection or an uninfected control (not recorded which).

Judged by abundance, this clonotype is medium-sized. The chain links TRBV5-1 to TRBJ2-1, with D possibly being TRBD1 (6 bases). This CDR3 is 15 amino acids long. V lost 1 base to trimming and J lost 5 bases, with 13 bases between them. Germline lookup yields CDR1 SGHRS and CDR2 YFSETQ. CDR3 coding DNA: TGCGCCAGCAGCTTGACAGGGAAGGCAAACAATGAGCAGTTCTTC. Protein sequence: CASSLTGKANNEQFF.

Remarks on this clonotype: This may stem from a read error, because a much larger clone lies one nucleotide away. The chain couples TRBV6-6 to TRBJ2-2; 7 positions match TRBD2. Germline V CDR1 and CDR2: MNHNY, SVGAGI (reference sequence). The CDR3 has 17 amino acids. In DNA form, the CDR3 reads TGTGCCAACAGTCCCACCCCGGGGGGATCGGCCCCCGGGGAGCTGTTTTTT. It yields the protein CANSPTPGGSAPGELFF.

This clonotype occurred many times. J is TRBJ1-2 and V is TRBV12-3 or TRBV12-4; tentatively, D is TRBD1 (5 bases). CDR3 length equals 13 residues. V was pared by 5 bases and J by 5 bases, with 12 bases between. This CDR3 is CASSPGGQYGYTF. The DNA of the CDR3 is TGTGCCAGCAGTCCTGGCGGACAATATGGCTACACCTTC.

J is TRBJ2-5 and V is TRBV13; TRBD1 matches at 7 bases. This CDR3 has 14 residues. CDR1 and CDR2 (germline): PRHDT, FYEKMQ (reference sequence). The V gene end was trimmed by 5 bases and the J gene end by 0 bases; junction bases not matched to a gene: 3. This CDR3 reads CASSLDRDQETQYF. DNA of the CDR3: TGTGCCAGCAGCCTCGACAGGGACCAAGAGACCCAGTACTTC. The entire variable domain, with the rest obtained from reference TRBV13 and TRBJ2-5, is as follows: AAGVIQSPRHLIKEKRETATLKCYPIPRHDTVYWYQQGPGQDPQFLISFYEKMQSDKGSIPDRFSAQQFSDYHSELNMSSLELGDSALYFCASSLDRDQETQYFGPGTRLLVL.

This clonotype was found many times. The chain is built from TRBV7-9 and TRBJ1-2; D remains ambiguous. Trimming pared 2 bases from V and 0 bases from J, leaving 13 bases between. The CDR3 is made up of 16 amino acids. Per the germline V gene, CDR1 is SEHNR and CDR2 is FQNEAQ (reference sequence). CDR3 coding DNA: TGTGCCAGCAGCTTAAGTGCCAGCAGAGCTAACTATGGCTACACCTTC. This codes for CASSLSASRANYGYTF.

The chain links TRBV19 to TRBJ2-7; no reliable D call. CDR3 length: 15 amino acids. Germline V gene lookup returns CDR1 LNHDA and CDR2 SQIVND (reference sequence). The ends were cut back, 3 bases at V and 6 bases at J, with 18 bases in the middle. This CDR3 reads CASSIIPDPQVEQYF. In DNA form, the CDR3 reads TGTGCCAGTAGTATCATTCCGGACCCACAAGTCGAGCAGTACTTC.

This clonotype has more than one count but fewer than ten. This chain uses TRBV29-1 with TRBJ2-7; 7 nucleotides align to TRBD1. Trimming took 4 bases from V and 3 from J; bases not matched to a gene: 6. The CDR3 sequence is 13 residues long. The V gene's germline CDR1 is SQVTM and CDR2 ANQGSEA. The CDR3, as DNA: TGCAGCGTTGCCCTAGGGGGCCGCTACGAGCAGTACTTC. This gives the protein CSVALGGRYEQYF.

This chain joins TRBV5-4 and TRBJ2-7; no clear D gene. Germline V gene sequence: CDR1 SGHNT, CDR2 YYREEE (reference sequence). V was trimmed by 5 bases and J by 7 bases, leaving 16 bases between them. CDR3 size: 13 residues. The CDR3 nucleotides read TGTGCCAGCAGGAATAGAGTCTCCGATGAGCAGTACTTC. This codes for CASRNRVSDEQYF.

This clonotype was observed a few times. V is TRBV4-2 and J is TRBJ2-2; TRBD1 aligns across 7 bases. V dropped 4 bases and J dropped 1; count of bases not matched to a gene: 6. Germline V gene data show CDR1 as LGHNA and CDR2 as YNFKEQ. This CDR3 has 16 residues. The CDR3 sequence is CASSRPTGVNTGELFF. DNA of the CDR3: TGTGCCAGCAGCCGCCCTACAGGGGTGAACACCGGGGAGCTGTTTTTT.

Many counts were recorded for this clonotype. The chain is built from TRBV5-1 and TRBJ2-2, with 11 bases that match TRBD1. Germline CDR1 is SGHRS and CDR2 is YFSETQ. The CDR3 length is 18 residues. Unmatched junction bases numbered 8, after V lost 4 bases and J lost 0 bases. In nucleotides, the CDR3 is TGCGCCAGCAGCAGAGGGACAGGGGGTCATCCGAACACCGGGGAGCTGTTTTTT. This translates into CASSRGTGGHPNTGELFF.

This clonotype was observed a handful of times. The chain recombines TRBV7-9 with TRBJ2-1; 11 bases are shared with TRBD2. Germline V gene lookup returns CDR1 SEHNR and CDR2 FQNEAQ (reference sequence). This CDR3 comprises 16 residues. The trim removed 7 bases at V and 4 bases at J, leaving 9 bases unmatched. CDR3 coding DNA: TGTGCCAGCACCCCCTTGGGACTAGCGGTTTACAATGAGCAGTTCTTC. Translated, it gives CASTPLGLAVYNEQFF.